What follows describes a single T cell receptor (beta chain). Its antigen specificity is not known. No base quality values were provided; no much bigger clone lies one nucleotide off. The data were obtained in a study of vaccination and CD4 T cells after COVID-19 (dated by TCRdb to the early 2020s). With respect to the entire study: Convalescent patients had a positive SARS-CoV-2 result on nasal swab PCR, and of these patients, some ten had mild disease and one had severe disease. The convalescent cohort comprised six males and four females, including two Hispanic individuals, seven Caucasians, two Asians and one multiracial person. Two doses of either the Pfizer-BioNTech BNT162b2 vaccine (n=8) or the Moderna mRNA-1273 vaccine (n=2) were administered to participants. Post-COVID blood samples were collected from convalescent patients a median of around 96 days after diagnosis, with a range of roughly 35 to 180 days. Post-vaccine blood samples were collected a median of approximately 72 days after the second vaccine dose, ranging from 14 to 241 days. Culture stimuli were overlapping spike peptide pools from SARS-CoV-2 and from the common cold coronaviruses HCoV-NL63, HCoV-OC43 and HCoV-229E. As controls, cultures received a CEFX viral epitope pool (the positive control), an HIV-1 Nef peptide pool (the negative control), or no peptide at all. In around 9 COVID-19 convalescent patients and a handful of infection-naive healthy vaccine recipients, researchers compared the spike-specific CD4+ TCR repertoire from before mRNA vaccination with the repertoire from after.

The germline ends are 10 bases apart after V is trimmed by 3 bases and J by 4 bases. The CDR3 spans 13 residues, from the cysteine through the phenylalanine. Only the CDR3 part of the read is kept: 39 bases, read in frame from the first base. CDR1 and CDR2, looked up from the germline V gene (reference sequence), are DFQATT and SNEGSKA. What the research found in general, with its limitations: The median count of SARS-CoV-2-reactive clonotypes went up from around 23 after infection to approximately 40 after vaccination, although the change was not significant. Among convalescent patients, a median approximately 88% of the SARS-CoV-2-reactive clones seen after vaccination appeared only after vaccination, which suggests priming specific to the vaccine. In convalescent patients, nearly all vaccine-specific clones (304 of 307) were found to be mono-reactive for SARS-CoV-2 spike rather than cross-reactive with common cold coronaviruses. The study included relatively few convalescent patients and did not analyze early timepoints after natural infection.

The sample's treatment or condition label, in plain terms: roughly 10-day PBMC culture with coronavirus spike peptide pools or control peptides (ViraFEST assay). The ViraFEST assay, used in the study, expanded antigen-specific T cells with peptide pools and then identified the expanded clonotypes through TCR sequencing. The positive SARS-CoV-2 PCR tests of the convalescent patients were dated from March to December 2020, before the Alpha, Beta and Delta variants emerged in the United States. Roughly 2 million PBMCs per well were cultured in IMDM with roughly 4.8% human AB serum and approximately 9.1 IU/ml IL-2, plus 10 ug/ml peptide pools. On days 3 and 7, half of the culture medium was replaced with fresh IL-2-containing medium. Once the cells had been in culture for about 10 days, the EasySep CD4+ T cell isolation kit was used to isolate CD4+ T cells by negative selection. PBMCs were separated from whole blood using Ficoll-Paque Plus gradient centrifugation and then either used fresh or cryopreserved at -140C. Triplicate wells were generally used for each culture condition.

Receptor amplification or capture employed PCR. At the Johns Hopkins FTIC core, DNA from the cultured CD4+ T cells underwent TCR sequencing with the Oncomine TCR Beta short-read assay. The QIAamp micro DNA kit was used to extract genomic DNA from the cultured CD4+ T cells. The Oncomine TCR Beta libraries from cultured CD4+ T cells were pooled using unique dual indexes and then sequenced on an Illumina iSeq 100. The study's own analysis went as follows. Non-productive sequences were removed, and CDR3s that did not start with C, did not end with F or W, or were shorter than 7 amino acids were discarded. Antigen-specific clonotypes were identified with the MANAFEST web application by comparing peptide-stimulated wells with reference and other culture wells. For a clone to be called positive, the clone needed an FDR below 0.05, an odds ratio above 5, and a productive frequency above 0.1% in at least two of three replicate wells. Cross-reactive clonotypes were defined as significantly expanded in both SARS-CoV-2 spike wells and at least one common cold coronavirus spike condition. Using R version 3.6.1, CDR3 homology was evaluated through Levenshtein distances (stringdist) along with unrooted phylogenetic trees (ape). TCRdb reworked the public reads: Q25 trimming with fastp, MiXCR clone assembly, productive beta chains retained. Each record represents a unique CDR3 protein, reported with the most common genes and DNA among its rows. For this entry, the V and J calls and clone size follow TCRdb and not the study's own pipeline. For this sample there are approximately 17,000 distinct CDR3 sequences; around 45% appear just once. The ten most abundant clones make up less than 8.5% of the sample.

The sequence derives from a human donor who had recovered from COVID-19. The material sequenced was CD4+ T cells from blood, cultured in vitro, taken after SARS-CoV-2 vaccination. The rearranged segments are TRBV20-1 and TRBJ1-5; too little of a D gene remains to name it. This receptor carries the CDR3 CSASGQANQPQHF. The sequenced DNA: TGCAGTGCTAGCGGCCAGGCAAATCAGCCCCAGCATTTT.